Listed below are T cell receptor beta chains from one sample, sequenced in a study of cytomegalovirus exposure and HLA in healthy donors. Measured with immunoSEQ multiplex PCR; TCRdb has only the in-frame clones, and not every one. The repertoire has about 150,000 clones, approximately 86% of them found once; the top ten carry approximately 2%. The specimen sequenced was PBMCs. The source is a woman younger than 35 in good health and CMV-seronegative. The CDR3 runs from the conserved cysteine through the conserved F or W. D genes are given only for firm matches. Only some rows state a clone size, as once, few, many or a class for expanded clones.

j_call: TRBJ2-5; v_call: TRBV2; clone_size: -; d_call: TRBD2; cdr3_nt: TGTGCCAGCAGCCTCTCGGGACTAGCGGGGGGGCTCGAGACCCAGTACTTC; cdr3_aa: CASSLSGLAGGLETQYF
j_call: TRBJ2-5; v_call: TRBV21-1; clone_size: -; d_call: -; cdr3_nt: TGTGCCAGCAGCAAACAGTGGTCCAGCGGGGGAATCCAAGAGACCCAGTACTTC; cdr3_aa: CASSKQWSSGGIQETQYF
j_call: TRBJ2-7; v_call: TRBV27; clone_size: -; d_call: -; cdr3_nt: TGTGCCAGCAGTTTCCAGGGTTCCTACGAGCAGTACTTC; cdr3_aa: CASSFQGSYEQYF
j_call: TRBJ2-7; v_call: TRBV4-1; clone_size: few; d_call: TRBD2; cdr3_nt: TGTGCCAGCAGCCAGAACTTGGGAGGGAACGACGAGCAGTACTTC; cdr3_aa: CASSQNLGGNDEQYF
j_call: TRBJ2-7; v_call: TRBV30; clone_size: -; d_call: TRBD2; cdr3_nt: TGTGCCTGGACCCCGGGACTAGCGGGGGGGCTGTTGTACTTC; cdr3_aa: CAWTPGLAGGLLYF
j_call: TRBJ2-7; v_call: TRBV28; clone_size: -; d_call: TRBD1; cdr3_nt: TGTGCCAGCAGCTTTCCGGACAGGAGCTCCTACGAGCAGTACTTC; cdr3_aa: CASSFPDRSSYEQYF
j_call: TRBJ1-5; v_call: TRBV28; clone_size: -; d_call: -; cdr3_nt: TGTGCCAGCAGTCCATCCCTCAGTCAGCCCCAGCATTTT; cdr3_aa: CASSPSLSQPQHF
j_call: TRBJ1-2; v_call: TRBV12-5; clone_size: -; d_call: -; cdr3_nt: TGTGCTAGTGGTTTAAGGGCAGGGGGCTACACCTTC; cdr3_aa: CASGLRAGGYTF
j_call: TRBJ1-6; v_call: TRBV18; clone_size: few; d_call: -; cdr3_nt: TGTGCCAGCTCACCATCGGGCGGGAATTCACCCCTCCACTTT; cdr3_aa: CASSPSGGNSPLHF
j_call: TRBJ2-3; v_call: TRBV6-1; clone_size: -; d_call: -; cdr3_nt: TGTGCCAGCAGTCTCACTAGAACTGGCACAGATACGCAGTATTTT; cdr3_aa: CASSLTRTGTDTQYF
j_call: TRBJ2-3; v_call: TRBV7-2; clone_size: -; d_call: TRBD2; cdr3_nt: TGTGCCAGCAGCTCAACTAGCGGGGGGTATCGGAATACGCAGTATTTT; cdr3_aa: CASSSTSGGYRNTQYF
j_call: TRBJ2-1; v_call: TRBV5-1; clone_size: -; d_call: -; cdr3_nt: TGCGCCAGCAGCTTGTCGGGATTGGGCAATGAGCAGTTCTTC; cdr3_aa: CASSLSGLGNEQFF
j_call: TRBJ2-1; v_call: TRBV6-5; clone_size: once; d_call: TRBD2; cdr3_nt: TGTGCCAGCGTACTGGGACTAGCCAATGAGCAGTTCTTC; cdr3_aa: CASVLGLANEQFF
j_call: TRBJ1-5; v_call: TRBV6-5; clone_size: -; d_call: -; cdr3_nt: TGTGCCAGCAGCATCGACAGCGCGAATCAGCCCCAGCATTTT; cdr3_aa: CASSIDSANQPQHF
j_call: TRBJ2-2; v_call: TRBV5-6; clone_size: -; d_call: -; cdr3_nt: TGTGCCAGCAGCTTGGGGCAGGGCCCGTCGCCTAACACCGGGGAGCTGTTTTTT; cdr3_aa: CASSLGQGPSPNTGELFF
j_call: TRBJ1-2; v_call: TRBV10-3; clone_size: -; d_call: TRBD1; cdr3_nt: TGTGCCATCAGTAAAACCGGGACAGAAGCTAACTATGGCTACACCTTC; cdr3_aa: CAISKTGTEANYGYTF
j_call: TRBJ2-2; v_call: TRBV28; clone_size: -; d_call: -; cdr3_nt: TGTGCCAGCAGTCTCCTCTACTCGAGAAATACCGGGGAGCTGTTTTTT; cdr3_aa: CASSLLYSRNTGELFF
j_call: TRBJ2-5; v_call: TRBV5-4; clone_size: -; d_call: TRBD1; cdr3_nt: TGTGCCAGCAGCTCCGACAGGGGCGGAATCCAAGAGACCCAGTACTTC; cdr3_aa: CASSSDRGGIQETQYF
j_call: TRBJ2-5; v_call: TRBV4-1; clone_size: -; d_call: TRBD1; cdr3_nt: TGCGCCAGCAGCGACAGGGGGCTAGAAGAGACCCAGTACTTC; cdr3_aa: CASSDRGLEETQYF
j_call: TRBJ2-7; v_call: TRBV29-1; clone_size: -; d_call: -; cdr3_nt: TGCAGCGCCATCCAAGCGGCTGACTACGAGCAGTACTTC; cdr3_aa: CSAIQAADYEQYF
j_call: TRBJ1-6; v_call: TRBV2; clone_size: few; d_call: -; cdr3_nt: TGTGCCAGCAGTGCGGGTGGAGACGGTTCACCCCTCCACTTT; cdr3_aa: CASSAGGDGSPLHF
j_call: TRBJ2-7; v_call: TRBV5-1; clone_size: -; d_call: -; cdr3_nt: TGCGCCAGCAGCTCACCGGGAAGGCAGTACTTC; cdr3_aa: CASSSPGRQYF
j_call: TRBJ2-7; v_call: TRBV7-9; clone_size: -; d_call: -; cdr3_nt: TGTGCCAGCAGCATAGACAGTACCACCTACGAGCAGTACTTC; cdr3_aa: CASSIDSTTYEQYF
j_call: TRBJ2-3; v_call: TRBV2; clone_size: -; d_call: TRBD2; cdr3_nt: TGTGCCAGCAACCCAGCGGGAGTGACAGATACGCAGTATTTT; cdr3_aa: CASNPAGVTDTQYF
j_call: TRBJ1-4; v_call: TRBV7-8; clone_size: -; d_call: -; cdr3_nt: TGTGCCAGCGTTGGCCGGTGGAGACGTAATGAAAAACTGTTTTTT; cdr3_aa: CASVGRWRRNEKLFF
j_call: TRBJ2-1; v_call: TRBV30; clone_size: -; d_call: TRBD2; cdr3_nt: TGTGCCTGTACCTCGGGACTAGCGGGAGATGAGCAGTTCTTC; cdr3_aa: CACTSGLAGDEQFF
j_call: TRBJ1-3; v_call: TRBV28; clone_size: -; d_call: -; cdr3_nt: TGTGCCAGCACCTGGGGAGGGCTCTCTGGAAACACCATATATTTT; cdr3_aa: CASTWGGLSGNTIYF